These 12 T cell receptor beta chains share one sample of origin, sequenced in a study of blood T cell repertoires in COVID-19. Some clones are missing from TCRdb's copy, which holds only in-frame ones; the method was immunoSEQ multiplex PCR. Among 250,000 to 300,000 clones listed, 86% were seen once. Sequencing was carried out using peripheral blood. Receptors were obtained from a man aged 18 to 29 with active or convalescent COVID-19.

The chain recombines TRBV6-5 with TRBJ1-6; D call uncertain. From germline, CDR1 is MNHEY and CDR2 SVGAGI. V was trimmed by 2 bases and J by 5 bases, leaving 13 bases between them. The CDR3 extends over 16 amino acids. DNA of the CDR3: TGTGCCAGCAGTTACCAATCACGCGGTCATAATTCACCCCTCCACTTT. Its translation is CASSYQSRGHNSPLHF.

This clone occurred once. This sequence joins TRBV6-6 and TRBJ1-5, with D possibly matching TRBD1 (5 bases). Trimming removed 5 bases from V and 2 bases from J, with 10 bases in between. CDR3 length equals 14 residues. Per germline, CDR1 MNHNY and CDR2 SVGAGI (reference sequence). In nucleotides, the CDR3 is TGTGCCAGCAGTACGACAGTTGGCAATCAGCCCCAGCATTTT. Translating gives CASSTTVGNQPQHF.

DNA for the CDR3: TGTGCCAGCAGCCGCGGCGAACTAGGCACAGATACGCAGTATTTT. Translating it yields CASSRGELGTDTQYF. V gene TRBV3-1 (or the pseudogene TRBV3-2) combines with J gene TRBJ2-3; the D gene is possibly TRBD2 (5 bases). This CDR3 comprises 15 residues. Trimming removed 4 bases from V and 1 base from J, with 12 bases in between. Germline loops: CDR1 LGHDT, CDR2 YNNKEL (reference sequence).

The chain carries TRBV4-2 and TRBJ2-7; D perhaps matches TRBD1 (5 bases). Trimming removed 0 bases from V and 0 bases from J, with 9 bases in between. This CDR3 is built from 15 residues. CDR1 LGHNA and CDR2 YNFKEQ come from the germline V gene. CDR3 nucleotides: TGTGCCAGCAGCCAAGAGGGCGGACACTCCTACGAGCAGTACTTC. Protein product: CASSQEGGHSYEQYF.

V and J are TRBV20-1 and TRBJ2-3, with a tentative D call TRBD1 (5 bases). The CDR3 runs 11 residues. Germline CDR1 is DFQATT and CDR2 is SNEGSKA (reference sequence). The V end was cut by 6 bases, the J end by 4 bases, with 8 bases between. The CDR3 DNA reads TGCAGTGCCAGGGCCCCAGATACGCAGTATTTT. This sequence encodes CSARAPDTQYF.

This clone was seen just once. The CDR3 spells CASSSTRKNTEAFF. The CDR3 DNA reads TGTGCCAGTAGTAGTACGAGAAAGAACACTGAAGCTTTCTTT. The genes are TRBV19 and TRBJ1-1; D is unresolved. Deletions cut 4 bases from V and 1 base from J, with 10 bases between. This CDR3 comprises 14 residues. CDR1 is LNHDA, CDR2 SQIVND, per germline (reference sequence).

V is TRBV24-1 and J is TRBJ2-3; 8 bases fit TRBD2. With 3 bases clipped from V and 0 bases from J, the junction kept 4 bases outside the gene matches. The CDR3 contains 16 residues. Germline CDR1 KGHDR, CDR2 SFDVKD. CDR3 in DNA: TGTGCCACCAGTGATCCAAGCGGGGGTAGCACAGATACGCAGTATTTT. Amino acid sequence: CATSDPSGGSTDTQYF.

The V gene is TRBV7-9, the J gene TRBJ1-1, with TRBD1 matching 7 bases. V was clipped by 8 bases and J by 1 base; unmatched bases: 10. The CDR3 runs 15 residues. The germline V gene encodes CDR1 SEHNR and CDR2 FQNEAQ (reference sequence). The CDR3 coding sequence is TGTGCCAGCCGAGGGGGCTTAGGCGGGAACACTGAAGCTTTCTTT. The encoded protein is CASRGGLGGNTEAFF.

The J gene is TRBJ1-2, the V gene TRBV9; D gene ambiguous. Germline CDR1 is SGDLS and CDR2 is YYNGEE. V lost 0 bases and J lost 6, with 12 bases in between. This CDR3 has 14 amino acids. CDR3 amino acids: CASSVGGGMHGYTF. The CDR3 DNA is TGTGCCAGCAGCGTAGGTGGAGGGATGCATGGCTACACCTTC.

CDR3 sequence reads: CASSGGQVDGYTF. The CDR3 DNA reads as TGCGCCAGCAGCGGAGGGCAGGTCGACGGCTACACCTTC. The chain carries TRBV5-1 and TRBJ1-2; D unresolved. V lost 4 bases, J lost 8 bases, and 15 bases lay in between. The CDR3 sequence is 13 residues long. Germline values: CDR1 SGHRS, CDR2 YFSETQ.

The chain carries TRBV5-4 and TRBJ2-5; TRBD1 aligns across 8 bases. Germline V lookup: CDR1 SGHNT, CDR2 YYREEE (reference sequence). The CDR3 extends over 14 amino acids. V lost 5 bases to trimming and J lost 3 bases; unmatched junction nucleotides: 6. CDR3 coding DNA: TGTGCCAGCAGAGGCCAGGGGGCCAAAGAGACCCAGTACTTC. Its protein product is CASRGQGAKETQYF.

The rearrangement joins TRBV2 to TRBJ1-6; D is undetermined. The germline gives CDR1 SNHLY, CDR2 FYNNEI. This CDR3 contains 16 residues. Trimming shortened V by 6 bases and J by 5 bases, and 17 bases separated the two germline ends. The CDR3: CASRGIGLGDNSPLHF. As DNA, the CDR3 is TGTGCCAGCAGGGGGATAGGACTTGGGGATAATTCACCCCTCCACTTT. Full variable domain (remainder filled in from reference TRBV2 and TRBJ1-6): EPEVTQTPSHQVTQMGQEVILRCVPISNHLYFYWYRQILGQKVEFLVSFYNNEISEKSEIFDDQFSVERPDGSNFTLKIRSTKLEDSAMYFCASRGIGLGDNSPLHFGNGTRLTVT.